Below are 10 T cell receptor beta chains sequenced from a single sample in a study of shared clonotypes between healthy human individuals. The method was immunoSEQ multiplex PCR; TCRdb's version includes in-frame clones alone and lacks a portion of them. The repertoire consists of about 1.1 million clones, with more than 75% occurring once and the leading ten covering approximately 0.52%. The sample consisted of memory CD4+ T cells from PBMCs. Subset meaning: CD45RA-negative fraction. Receptor source: a man aged 18 to 29 in good health. Some clones in this sample may be carry-over from other donors' samples.

With regard to this clone: The identical CDR3 is also encoded by other nucleotide sequences in the sample. V and J are TRBV30 and TRBJ2-1, with D tentatively TRBD2 (5 bases). Germline CDR1 is GTSNPN and CDR2 is SVGIG (reference sequence). CDR3 length: 12 residues. V lost 5 bases and J 4 bases, leaving 9 bases between the germline ends. The CDR3 DNA sequence: TGTGCCTGGGGACGGACTTACAATGAGCAGTTCTTC. It codes for CAWGRTYNEQFF.

CDR3 loop: CASRSLRGSTSDTQYF. The CDR3 DNA reads as TGTGCCAGCAGATCGCTAAGAGGCTCGACCTCAGATACGCAGTATTTT. The rearrangement uses TRBV28 and TRBJ2-3; D is unclear. This CDR3 is 16 amino acids long. Trimming took 6 bases from V and 4 from J, leaving 20 bases between them. Per germline, CDR1 MDHEN and CDR2 SYDVKM.

Of note for this clone: This could be a read error, since a much larger clone is one nucleotide away. The chain joins TRBV11-2 to TRBJ2-2; 9 nucleotides agree with TRBD2. In germline, CDR1 is SGHAT, CDR2 FQNNGV. The CDR3 is 18 residues long. The CDR3 spells CANSLDLWVSGSTGELFF. The CDR3, as DNA: TGTGCCAACAGCTTAGACCTTTGGGTTAGCGGGAGCACCGGGGAGCTGTTTTTT. Full variable domain (remainder filled in from reference TRBV11-2 and TRBJ2-2): EAGVAQSPRYKIIEKRQSVAFWCNPISGHATLYWYQQILGQGPKLLIQFQNNGVVDDSQLPKDRFSAERLKGVDSTLKIQPAKLEDSAVYLCANSLDLWVSGSTGELFFGEGSRLTVL.

Worth noting for this clone: The likely explanation is a read error, given a far larger clone one base away. Other DNA sequences of this sample code for an identical CDR3. V gene TRBV7-9 combines with J gene TRBJ2-7, with D hard to call. Germline-derived CDR1 and CDR2 are SEHNR and FQNEAQ (reference sequence). This CDR3 comprises 11 residues. V dropped 2 bases and J dropped 6 bases, with 5 bases sitting between them. The CDR3 sequence is CASSLWGEQYF. The CDR3 region has the DNA TGTGCCAGCAGCTTATGGGGCGAGCAGTACTTC.

The chain links TRBV7-2 to TRBJ2-7; D not resolved. The CDR3 totals 12 residues. CDR1 SGHTA and CDR2 FQGNSA come from the germline V gene. Trimming left V 4 bases short and J 7 bases short, with 11 bases between. CDR3 protein: CASSSPFQEQYF. The CDR3 nucleotides read TGTGCCAGCAGCTCCCCATTTCAAGAGCAGTACTTC.

The rearrangement links TRBV7-2 to TRBJ2-3; D remains unclear. Trimming shortened V by 4 bases and J by 1 base, and 3 bases separated the two germline ends. Germline V gene sequence: CDR1 SGHTA, CDR2 FQGNSA. The CDR3 contains 12 residues. The CDR3 DNA reads as TGTGCCAGCAGCTGGGGCACAGATACGCAGTATTTT. Protein product: CASSWGTDTQYF.

The chain uses TRBV19 and TRBJ2-3, with 7 positions matching TRBD2. The CDR3 contains 16 residues. Germline V CDR1 and CDR2: LNHDA, SQIVND (reference sequence). V gave up 3 bases and J gave up 1 base; unmatched junction bases: 7. CDR3 DNA sequence: TGTGCCAGTAGTATCGTGACGGGAGGTGGCACAGATACGCAGTATTTT. Its translation is CASSIVTGGGTDTQYF.

The rearrangement uses TRBV7-8 and TRBJ2-1; no firm D call. The CDR3 spans 13 residues. Germline CDR1 and CDR2: SGHVS and FQNEAQ. The germline V and J ends were trimmed by 1 base and 7 bases, with 8 bases remaining between them. As DNA, the CDR3 is TGTGCCAGCAGCTTAGACCCGGATAATGAGCAGTTCTTC. Its protein is CASSLDPDNEQFF.

The chain couples TRBV7-9 to TRBJ1-4; 11 bases map to TRBD1. CDR1 is SEHNR and CDR2 is FQNEAQ in the germline V gene (reference sequence). The CDR3 totals 15 residues. Trimming at V came to 4 bases and at J to 8 bases, leaving 6 bases not matched to a gene. CDR3 in DNA: TGTGCCAGCAGCTCGGGGACAGGGGGTGGAGAAAAACTGTTTTTT. It encodes CASSSGTGGGEKLFF.

There are a few counts of this clone. V is TRBV5-1 and J is TRBJ2-2, with TRBD2 matching over 12 bases. Unmatched junction bases numbered 9, after V lost 2 bases and J lost 4 bases. In germline, CDR1 is SGHRS, CDR2 YFSETQ. The CDR3 runs to 18 residues. CDR3 loop: CASSLGGLAGSVTGELFF. The DNA of the CDR3 is TGCGCCAGCAGCTTAGGAGGACTAGCGGGATCAGTCACCGGGGAGCTGTTTTTT. The variable domain in full, completed from reference TRBV5-1 and TRBJ2-2, reads KAGVTQTPRYLIKTRGQQVTLSCSPISGHRSVSWYQQTPGQGLQFLFEYFSETQRNKGNFPGRFSGRQFSNSRSEMNVSTLELGDSALYLCASSLGGLAGSVTGELFFGEGSRLTVL.